These 8 T cell receptor beta chains were sequenced from one sample in a study of blood T cells in healthy people across ages. It was with a sample-barcoded 5' primer and a J-beta primer mix that a second PCR of about 6 to 11 cycles was run. TCRdb used MiXCR to reprocess the 5' RACE reads, holding one entry per CDR3 protein. The table has approximately 800,000 distinct CDR3 sequences, just under 25% seen once; the top ten hold 3% to 4%. Another study also made use of these data, one on T cells of mothers and their children.

The sample taken for sequencing was blood. These receptors all stem from a boy aged 5-17 years in good health.

This chain links TRBV7-2 with TRBJ2-2; 7 nucleotides match TRBD1. The germline V gene encodes CDR1 SGHTA and CDR2 FQGNSA. The CDR3 covers 14 residues. The J segment lost 5 bases and the V segment lost 5 bases, leaving 5 bases of the junction unmatched. CDR3 in amino acids: CASSLGQLTGELFF. The CDR3 nucleotides read TGTGCCAGCAGCCTGGGACAGTTGACCGGGGAGCTGTTTTTT.

This clonotype was counted a few times. The V call is TRBV29-1, the J call TRBJ1-2; D not certain. From germline, CDR1 is SQVTM and CDR2 ANQGSEA. Trimming left V 2 bases short and J 4 bases short, with 8 bases between. This CDR3 has 12 residues. The CDR3 nucleotides are TGCAGCGTTGAAAGGCAGTCCTATGGCTACACCTTC. It codes for CSVERQSYGYTF.

A few counts support this clonotype. This sequence joins TRBV5-1 and TRBJ2-7, with D possibly being TRBD1 (6 bases). The ends were cut back, 3 bases at V and 4 bases at J, with 17 bases in the middle. The CDR3 is 15 amino acids. CDR1 is SGHRS and CDR2 is YFSETQ in the germline V gene. CDR3 protein: CASSYLRGLSYEQYF. The CDR3 DNA reads as TGCGCCAGCAGCTACCTCAGGGGTTTATCGTACGAGCAGTACTTC.

This chain uses TRBV7-9 with TRBJ2-1; possibly TRBD1 or TRBD2 for D (6 bases each). V was cut by 5 bases and J by 2 bases, with 13 bases left in between. CDR3 length: 15 residues. Germline-derived CDR1 and CDR2 are SEHNR and FQNEAQ (reference sequence). The CDR3 is CASSPKGEAYNEQFF. The CDR3, as DNA: TGTGCCAGCAGCCCGAAGGGGGAGGCCTACAATGAGCAGTTCTTC.

The genes are TRBV3-1 and TRBJ1-1, with D hard to call. Trimming shortened V by 3 bases and J by 1 base, and 12 bases separated the two germline ends. Germline V CDR1 and CDR2: LGHDT, YNNKEL (reference sequence). The CDR3 consists of 15 residues. The DNA of the CDR3 is TGTGCCAGCAGCCAGGGCCTCCTACGGAACACTGAAGCTTTCTTT. Protein: CASSQGLLRNTEAFF.

This chain uses TRBV7-2 with TRBJ2-5; tentatively, D is TRBD1 (7 bases). Germline V gene data show CDR1 as SGHTA and CDR2 as FQGNSA. This CDR3 spans 13 amino acids. CDR3: CVSGGRYQETQYF. The CDR3, as DNA: TGTGTTTCAGGGGGGAGGTACCAAGAGACCCAGTACTTC.

In the case of this clonotype: A read error may account for a junction end that differs from germline. The J gene is TRBJ1-2, the V gene TRBV24-1, with 7 nucleotides matching TRBD1. CDR1 KGHDR and CDR2 SFDVKD come from the germline V gene. The CDR3 has 15 residues. CDR3 nucleotides: TGTGCCACCAGTGATCGCGGACAGGACAACTATGGTTACACCTTC. The encoded protein is CATSDRGQDNYGYTF.

This clonotype was recorded a few times. The chain uses TRBV20-1 and TRBJ2-4; D possibly matches TRBD1 or TRBD2 (5 bases each). The CDR3 consists of 18 residues. Trimming took off 0 bases at V and 0 bases at J, with 18 bases between the two ends. Germline V lookup: CDR1 DFQATT, CDR2 SNEGSKA (reference sequence). CDR3 loop: CSARDRPGGTLAKNIQYF. In DNA form, the CDR3 reads TGCAGTGCTAGAGATCGCCCCGGTGGGACCCTAGCCAAAAACATTCAGTACTTC.